This T cell receptor (beta chain) was found in a study of blood T cell repertoires in COVID-19. Looking at the study overall: T cells, B-cell-depleted T cells, or PBMCs provided the cDNA or gDNA that served as material.

Original analysis: Amplification of reference gene primers was used by the study to estimate nucleated cell counts. Sequencing used immunoSEQ multiplex PCR; TCRdb keeps in-frame clones, though not all of them. V and J calls and clone size are copied from that table; D and trimming were computed from the DNA. Here the sample spans nearly 200,000 clones, 70% to 90% being singletons. The germline V gene has CDR1 LGHDT and CDR2 YNNKEL (reference sequence). With 1 base removed from V and 4 bases from J, the gap between germline ends came to 10 bases. The CDR3 consists of 14 residues. The chain links TRBV3-1 (or the pseudogene TRBV3-2) to TRBJ1-1; weak D call: TRBD1 (5 bases). Sequencing used peripheral blood. This clonotype was sampled from a woman aged 40-49 years who had recovered from COVID-19. The CDR3 region has the DNA TGTGCCAGCAGCCAAGTACGGGGGAGCACTGAAGCTTTCTTT. It yields the protein CASSQVRGSTEAFF.